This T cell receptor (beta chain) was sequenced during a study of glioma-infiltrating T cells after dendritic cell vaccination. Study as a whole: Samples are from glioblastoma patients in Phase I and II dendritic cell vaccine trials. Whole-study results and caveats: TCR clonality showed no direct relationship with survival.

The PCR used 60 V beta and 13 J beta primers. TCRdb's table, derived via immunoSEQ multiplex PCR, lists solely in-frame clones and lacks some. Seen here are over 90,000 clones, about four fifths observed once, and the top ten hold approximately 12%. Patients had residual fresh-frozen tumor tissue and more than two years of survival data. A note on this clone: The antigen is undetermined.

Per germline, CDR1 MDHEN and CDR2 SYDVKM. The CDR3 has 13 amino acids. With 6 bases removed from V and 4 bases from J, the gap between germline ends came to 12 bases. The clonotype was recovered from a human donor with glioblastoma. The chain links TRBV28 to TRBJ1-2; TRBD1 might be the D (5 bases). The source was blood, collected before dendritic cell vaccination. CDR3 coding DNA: TGTGCCAGCAGCCACCAGGGATTCTATGGCTACACCTTC. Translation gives CASSHQGFYGYTF.